Below are 27 T cell receptor beta chains sequenced from a single sample in a study of cytomegalovirus exposure and HLA in healthy donors. Profiling relied on immunoSEQ multiplex PCR, and the TCRdb table lists in-frame clones only, not all of them. Of roughly 130,000 clones listed, roughly nine tenths were seen once; the top ten hold 2.9%. Sequencing was performed on PBMCs. The receptors come from a man aged 18 to 30 in good health and CMV-seronegative.

The chain recombines TRBV6-5 with TRBJ1-1; D remains unclear. CDR3 length equals 14 residues. The germline V gene encodes CDR1 MNHEY and CDR2 SVGAGI. V lost 2 bases and J lost 4, with 11 bases in between. The CDR3 nucleotides read TGTGCCAGCAGTTACGCGAGCCCTGGCACTGAAGCTTTCTTT. This codes for CASSYASPGTEAFF.

This clone was seen a handful of times. V and J are TRBV2 and TRBJ1-2; D remains ambiguous. V was cut by 7 bases and J by 2 bases, with 8 bases left in between. The length of the CDR3 is 12 residues. From germline, CDR1 is SNHLY and CDR2 FYNNEI. The CDR3, as DNA: TGTGCCAGCAACGAGGGAAACTATGGCTACACCTTC. Encoded protein: CASNEGNYGYTF.

The rearrangement joins TRBV5-6 to TRBJ2-2; 7 bases match TRBD1. The trim removed 0 bases at V and 1 base at J, leaving 0 bases unmatched. CDR3 size: 15 residues. The germline gives CDR1 SGHDT, CDR2 YYEEEE. The CDR3 nucleotides are TGTGCCAGCAGCTTGGGGACAGGGAACACCGGGGAGCTGTTTTTT. Its translation: CASSLGTGNTGELFF.

The chain is built from TRBV7-9 and TRBJ2-1, with D perhaps TRBD2 (6 bases). Per the germline V gene, CDR1 is SEHNR and CDR2 is FQNEAQ (reference sequence). Between the trimmed V and J ends, which lost 8 bases and 10 bases, there was a span of 21 bases. The CDR3 extends over 14 amino acids. CDR3 amino acids: CASVGTSGLVEQFF. The DNA for the CDR3 is TGTGCCAGCGTGGGGACTTCGGGGCTAGTAGAGCAGTTCTTC.

The rearrangement links TRBV5-5 to TRBJ2-7, with D tentatively TRBD1 (6 bases). The CDR3 runs to 16 residues. CDR1 and CDR2 (germline): SGHKS, YYEKEE (reference sequence). The V end lost 0 bases, the J end lost 4 bases, and 17 bases lay between the germline ends. In nucleotides, the CDR3 is TGTGCCAGCAGCTTGGCTCCCGGACAGATGCTATACGAGCAGTACTTC. Amino acid sequence: CASSLAPGQMLYEQYF.

The gene calls are TRBV7-9 and TRBJ2-7; D might be TRBD2 (6 bases). Germline CDR1 and CDR2: SEHNR and FQNEAQ (reference sequence). This CDR3 is 14 amino acids long. The V end was cut by 1 base, the J end by 0 bases, with 7 bases between. CDR3 DNA: TGTGCCAGCAGCTTAGGCGGGGCCTCCTACGAGCAGTACTTC. Amino acid sequence: CASSLGGASYEQYF. Complete variable domain (other parts from reference TRBV7-9 and TRBJ2-7): DTGVSQNPRHKITKRGQNVTFRCDPISEHNRLYWYRQTLGQGPEFLTYFQNEAQLEKSRLLSDRFSAERPKGSFSTLEIQRTEQGDSAMYLCASSLGGASYEQYFGPGTRLTVT.

V and J are TRBV30 and TRBJ2-3; a possible D gene is TRBD1 (5 bases). The ends were cut back, 0 bases at V and 6 bases at J, with 13 bases in the middle. This CDR3 has 14 residues. Looked up from germline, CDR1 is GTSNPN and CDR2 is SVGIG (reference sequence). The CDR3 sequence is CAWSVQVLGDTQYF. The CDR3 DNA reads as TGTGCCTGGAGTGTACAGGTTCTCGGGGATACGCAGTATTTT.

This chain joins TRBV5-1 and TRBJ2-7, with D tentatively TRBD1 (6 bases). V was pared by 0 bases and J by 2 bases, with 12 bases between. CDR3 size: 15 residues. Germline lookup yields CDR1 SGHRS and CDR2 YFSETQ. Here the CDR3 DNA reads TGCGCCAGCAGCTTGGCCCCCGGACAGACCTACGAGCAGTACTTC. Translating gives CASSLAPGQTYEQYF.

V gene TRBV2 combines with J gene TRBJ2-5; 7 nucleotides align to TRBD1. The CDR3 consists of 15 residues. Germline V gene lookup returns CDR1 SNHLY and CDR2 FYNNEI. J lost 2 bases, V lost 6 bases, and 9 bases had no gene match. The CDR3 DNA reads TGTGCCAGCAGGGGAGACAGGGTATCACAAGAGACCCAGTACTTC. Its translation is CASRGDRVSQETQYF.

This clone is a singleton in its sample. This chain uses TRBV4-3 with TRBJ2-2; 7 bases are a match to TRBD1. Germline assignment: CDR1 LGHNA and CDR2 YSLEER. The CDR3 sequence is 18 residues long. Germline trimming cut 2 bases from V and 7 bases from J; bases unmatched to any gene: 16. CDR3 residues: CASSQNPIGQALGGELFF. DNA of the CDR3: TGCGCCAGCAGCCAAAACCCTATCGGACAGGCCCTGGGCGGGGAGCTGTTTTTT.

The chain is built from TRBV6-5 and TRBJ2-1; D is possibly TRBD2 (5 bases). Trimming took 5 bases from V and 9 from J, leaving 14 bases between them. This CDR3 spans 13 amino acids. In germline, CDR1 is MNHEY, CDR2 SVGAGI. The CDR3 spells CASSLGDLSEQFF. The DNA for the CDR3 is TGTGCCAGCAGTCTGGGAGATTTAAGTGAGCAGTTCTTC.

V gene TRBV5-1 combines with J gene TRBJ2-1; 7 nucleotides agree with TRBD1. CDR3 size: 14 residues. The junction had 8 bases not matched to a gene; V was cut back by 1 base and J by 10 bases. The germline V gene encodes CDR1 SGHRS and CDR2 YFSETQ. The CDR3 reads CASSLTTGKEEQFF. Written as DNA, the CDR3 is TGCGCCAGCAGCTTGACGACAGGGAAAGAAGAGCAGTTCTTC.

This sequence joins TRBV7-8 and TRBJ1-5; 8 bases line up with TRBD1. Trimming took 3 bases from V and 7 from J; bases not matched to a gene: 14. The CDR3 totals 17 residues. The germline V gene encodes CDR1 SGHVS and CDR2 FQNEAQ. CDR3 residues: CASSLWVGQDKGQPQHF. Written as DNA, the CDR3 is TGTGCCAGCAGCTTGTGGGTGGGACAGGACAAGGGCCAGCCCCAGCATTTT.

The chain is built from TRBV5-1 and TRBJ1-3, with D possibly matching TRBD1 (6 bases). V gave up 5 bases and J gave up 4 bases, with 13 bases separating them. Germline V CDR1 and CDR2: SGHRS, YFSETQ. CDR3 length: 14 residues. DNA for the CDR3: TGCGCCAGCAGTTTAGGGGGGGACGGAAACACCATATATTTT. The encoded protein is CASSLGGDGNTIYF.

The V and J genes are TRBV7-6 and TRBJ2-3; 7 bases are shared with TRBD1. The ends lost 5 bases at V and 5 bases at J; junction bases unmatched: 19. CDR1 is SGHVS, CDR2 FNYEAQ, per germline. This CDR3 has 18 amino acids. The CDR3, as DNA: TGTGCCAGCAGCCCCCAGGGCCGGAGACAGGGTGGGAAAGATACGCAGTATTTT. Residues: CASSPQGRRQGGKDTQYF.

This clone was picked up a small number of times. The rearrangement links TRBV28 to TRBJ1-5; 11 bases agree with TRBD1. CDR3 length: 16 amino acids. With 6 bases clipped from V and 4 bases from J, the junction kept 8 bases outside the gene matches. Germline V CDR1 and CDR2: MDHEN, SYDVKM. The CDR3 DNA is TGTGCCAGCAGCACAGGACAGGGGGCAGGTAATCAGCCCCAGCATTTT. Translated, it gives CASSTGQGAGNQPQHF.

The rearrangement joins TRBV27 to TRBJ2-5; 11 bases line up with TRBD2. Germline V gives CDR1 MNHEY, CDR2 SMNVEV (reference sequence). The CDR3 runs to 17 residues. J was trimmed by 2 bases and V by 6 bases; bases with no gene match: 11. In DNA form, the CDR3 reads TGTGCCAGCAGCCAATTACAAGGGACTAGCGGACAAGAGACCCAGTACTTC. Amino acid sequence: CASSQLQGTSGQETQYF.

V is TRBV6-1 and J is TRBJ1-3, with D perhaps TRBD1 (5 bases). The CDR3 spans 15 residues. Germline V CDR1 and CDR2: MNHNS, SASEGT. V lost 4 bases and J 1 base, leaving 11 bases between the germline ends. The CDR3 nucleotides are TGTGCCAGCAGTGCGAGTCAGGGTTCTGGAAACACCATATATTTT. It yields the protein CASSASQGSGNTIYF.

This chain uses TRBV4-1 with TRBJ2-2; 7 bases match TRBD1. Trimming took 4 bases from V and 7 from J; bases not matched to a gene: 9. The CDR3 runs to 15 residues. CDR1 MGHRA and CDR2 YSYEKL come from the germline V gene. The CDR3 region is CASSRGQAAGGELFF. CDR3 bases: TGCGCCAGCAGCCGAGGACAGGCGGCAGGCGGGGAGCTGTTTTTT.

This clone has just a few counts. The chain has TRBV4-2 and TRBJ2-5; TRBD2 agrees at 7 bases. The ends lost 0 bases at V and 5 bases at J; junction bases unmatched: 9. The CDR3 is 16 amino acids. The V gene's germline CDR1 is LGHNA and CDR2 YNFKEQ. CDR3 sequence reads: CASSQDGGGGAETQYF. The DNA for the CDR3 is TGTGCCAGCAGCCAAGATGGGGGGGGAGGCGCGGAGACCCAGTACTTC.

The chain links TRBV19 to TRBJ2-7; D gene ambiguous. V dropped 2 bases and J dropped 2 bases, with 7 bases sitting between them. There are 13 residues in the CDR3. Germline lookup yields CDR1 LNHDA and CDR2 SQIVND (reference sequence). The DNA of the CDR3 is TGTGCCAGTAGTATACAGGTAACCTACGAGCAGTACTTC. Amino acid sequence: CASSIQVTYEQYF.

The V call is TRBV2, the J call TRBJ1-1; weak D call: TRBD1 (5 bases). The germline V gene has CDR1 SNHLY and CDR2 FYNNEI. The CDR3 extends over 14 amino acids. The ends were cut back, 6 bases at V and 1 base at J, with 12 bases in the middle. CDR3 DNA: TGTGCCAGCAGCCCCCAGGGTGGGAACACTGAAGCTTTCTTT. This translates into CASSPQGGNTEAFF.

The rearrangement uses TRBV7-8 and TRBJ2-1, with 8 bases aligning to TRBD1. Trimming took 5 bases from V and 7 from J; bases not matched to a gene: 10. The CDR3 consists of 15 residues. Germline values: CDR1 SGHVS, CDR2 FQNEAQ. CDR3 DNA sequence: TGTGCCAGCAGCCCAAGACAGGGGTCCTTTAATGAGCAGTTCTTC. It is translated as CASSPRQGSFNEQFF. The whole variable domain, remainder taken from reference TRBV7-8 and TRBJ2-1, is GAGVSQSPRYKVAKRGQDVALRCDPISGHVSLFWYQQALGQGPEFLTYFQNEAQLDKSGLPSDRFFAERPEGSVSTLKIQRTQQEDSAVYLCASSPRQGSFNEQFFGPGTRLTVL.

This chain uses TRBV5-1 with TRBJ2-7; 10 positions agree with TRBD1. CDR1 is SGHRS, CDR2 YFSETQ, per germline. The CDR3 sequence is 14 residues long. Trimming at V came to 6 bases and at J to 3 bases, leaving 6 bases not matched to a gene. The CDR3 is CASNAGTGDYEQYF. The CDR3, as DNA: TGCGCCAGCAACGCCGGGACAGGGGACTACGAGCAGTACTTC.

The V call is TRBV25-1, the J call TRBJ2-3, with a weak D call TRBD1 (6 bases). Germline lookup yields CDR1 MGHDK and CDR2 SYGVNS. The V and J ends lost 2 bases and 2 bases respectively, with 14 bases between them. The CDR3 extends over 16 amino acids. CDR3 DNA: TGTGCCAGCAGTGAAGGGCCAGGGGATTTCACAGATACGCAGTATTTT. Translated, it gives CASSEGPGDFTDTQYF.

The genes are TRBV27 and TRBJ2-1, with D possibly TRBD2 on 5 matching bases. Trimming pared 0 bases from V and 3 bases from J, leaving 15 bases between. The V gene's germline CDR1 is MNHEY and CDR2 SMNVEV (reference sequence). The CDR3 has 17 amino acids. This CDR3 reads CASSLSWPREIYNEQFF. CDR3 nucleotides: TGTGCCAGCAGTTTATCGTGGCCGAGGGAAATCTACAATGAGCAGTTCTTC.

This chain connects TRBV27 to TRBJ2-6, with D maybe TRBD1 (5 bases). The CDR3 has 16 residues. Trimming removed 3 bases from V and 0 bases from J, with 9 bases in between. Germline V gives CDR1 MNHEY, CDR2 SMNVEV (reference sequence). The CDR3 is CASSFGASSGANVLTF. The CDR3 bases are TGTGCCAGCAGTTTTGGGGCCAGCTCTGGGGCCAACGTCCTGACTTTC.